The 3 T cell receptor beta chains below all came from one sample that was sequenced in a study of T cells after yellow fever vaccination. TCRdb recomputed calls from the 5' RACE reads with MiXCR, one row per CDR3 protein. The table shows roughly 56,000 distinct CDR3 sequences, with approximately 6% occurring only once. Sample: PBMCs, either bulk or a sorted T-cell subset (CD4+, CD8+, memory, or dextramer-sorted; not recorded which), taken on the day of the yellow fever booster vaccination. These TCRs come from a man aged 18 to 30 who received the YFV17D yellow fever vaccine.

V is TRBV5-1 and J is TRBJ2-3; 9 positions agree with TRBD2. Trimming cost V 1 base and J 6 bases; bases outside gene matches: 9. The CDR3 is made up of 16 amino acids. The V gene's germline CDR1 is SGHRS and CDR2 YFSETQ. CDR3 sequence (DNA): TGCGCCAGCAGCTTGTCCAGCGGGGGGTTGTTTGATACGCAGTATTTT. Protein product: CASSLSSGGLFDTQYF.

This clonotype has ten or more counts. The rearrangement links TRBV5-1 to TRBJ2-1; possibly TRBD1 for D (6 bases). With 5 bases removed from V and 8 bases from J, the gap between germline ends came to 20 bases. There are 15 residues in the CDR3. Germline-derived CDR1 and CDR2 are SGHRS and YFSETQ. The CDR3 is CASSSEQGFFHEQFF. The CDR3 nucleotides read TGCGCCAGCAGTTCCGAACAGGGATTTTTCCATGAGCAGTTCTTC.

This clonotype was detected only a few times. This chain uses TRBV5-6 with TRBJ2-1; no clear D gene. The germline V gene has CDR1 SGHDT and CDR2 YYEEEE. The CDR3 totals 14 residues. Trimming took 4 bases from V and 6 from J, leaving 14 bases between them. Written as DNA, the CDR3 is TGTGCCAGCAGCCGCTCAATTGGAATCAATGAGCAGTTCTTC. It encodes CASSRSIGINEQFF.